This T cell receptor beta chain is drawn from a study of cytomegalovirus exposure and HLA in healthy donors. Germline CDR1 and CDR2: MGHRA and YSYEKL. The CDR3 loop spans 14 amino acids. V was clipped by 11 bases and J by 7 bases; unmatched bases: 12. The PCR had 60 Vbeta and 13 Jbeta primers. Using immunoSEQ multiplex PCR, the repertoire was profiled, and TCRdb retains in-frame clones only, with some absent. Of fewer than 200,000 clones in the sample, 82% were seen once. Material: PBMCs. The receptor was derived from a girl aged 2-10 years in good health and CMV-seropositive. This chain joins TRBV4-1 and TRBJ2-2; the match to TRBD1 covers 8 bases. The CDR3 is CASARAGGNGELFF. CDR3 DNA sequence: TGCGCCTCCGCCCGGGCAGGGGGCAACGGGGAGCTGTTTTTT.